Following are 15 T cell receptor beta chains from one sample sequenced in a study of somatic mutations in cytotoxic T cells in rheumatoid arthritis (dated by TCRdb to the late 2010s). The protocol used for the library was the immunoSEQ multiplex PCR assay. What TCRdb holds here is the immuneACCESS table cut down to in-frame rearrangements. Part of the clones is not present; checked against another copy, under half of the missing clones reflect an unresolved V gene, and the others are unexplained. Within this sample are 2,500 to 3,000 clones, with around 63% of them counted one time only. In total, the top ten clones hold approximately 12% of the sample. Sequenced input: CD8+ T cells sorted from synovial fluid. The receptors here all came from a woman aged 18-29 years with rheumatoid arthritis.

The DNA of the CDR3 is TGTGCCACCTTATCGGGGGCCTACGAGCAGTACTTC. Amino acid sequence: CATLSGAYEQYF. The rearrangement links TRBV10-3 to TRBJ2-7; D is possibly TRBD2 (6 bases). The germline V gene encodes CDR1 ENHRY and CDR2 SYGVKD. There are 12 residues in the CDR3. Trimming left V 10 bases short and J 2 bases short, with 12 bases between.

In nucleotides, the CDR3 is TGTGCCAGCTCCCGAACCTATTACAGGGCGCGTGAAGCTTTCTTT. It yields the protein CASSRTYYRAREAFF. The chain joins TRBV18 to TRBJ1-1; tentative D call: TRBD1 (6 bases). V gave up 6 bases and J gave up 7 bases, with 21 bases separating them. Per the germline V gene, CDR1 is KGHSH and CDR2 is LQKENI. The CDR3 has 15 amino acids.

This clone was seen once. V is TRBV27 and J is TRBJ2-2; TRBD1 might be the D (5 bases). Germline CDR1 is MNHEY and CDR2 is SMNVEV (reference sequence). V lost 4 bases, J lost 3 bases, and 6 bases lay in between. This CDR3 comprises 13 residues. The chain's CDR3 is CASSSRDTGELFF. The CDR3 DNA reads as TGTGCCAGCAGTTCCAGGGACACCGGGGAGCTGTTTTTT.

The CDR3 sequence: CASSPTGGGALYEQYF. The CDR3 nucleotides are TGTGCCAGCAGCCCCACCGGCGGGGGGGCCTTATACGAGCAGTACTTC. The rearrangement joins TRBV5-4 to TRBJ2-7; the match to TRBD2 covers 9 bases. The CDR3 is 16 residues long. Trimming cost V 4 bases and J 4 bases; bases outside gene matches: 12. Germline CDR1 is SGHNT and CDR2 is YYREEE (reference sequence).

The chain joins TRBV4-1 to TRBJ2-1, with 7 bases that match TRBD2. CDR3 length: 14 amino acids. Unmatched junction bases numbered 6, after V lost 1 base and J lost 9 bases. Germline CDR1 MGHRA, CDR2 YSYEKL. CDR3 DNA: TGCGCCAGCAGCCAAGCCCGACTAGCTGTTGAGCAGTTCTTC. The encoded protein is CASSQARLAVEQFF.

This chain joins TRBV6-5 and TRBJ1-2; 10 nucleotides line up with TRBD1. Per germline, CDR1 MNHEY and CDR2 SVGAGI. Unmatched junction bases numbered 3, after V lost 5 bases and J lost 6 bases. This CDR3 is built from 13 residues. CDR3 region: CASSPGQGNGYTF. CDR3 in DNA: TGTGCCAGCAGTCCGGGACAGGGGAATGGCTACACCTTC.

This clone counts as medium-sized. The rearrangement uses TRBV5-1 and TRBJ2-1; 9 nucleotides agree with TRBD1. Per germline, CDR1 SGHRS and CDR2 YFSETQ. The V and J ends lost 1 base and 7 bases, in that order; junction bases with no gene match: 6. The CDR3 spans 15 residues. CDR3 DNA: TGCGCCAGCAGCTTGACGGGACAGGGTGTTAATGAGCAGTTCTTC. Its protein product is CASSLTGQGVNEQFF.

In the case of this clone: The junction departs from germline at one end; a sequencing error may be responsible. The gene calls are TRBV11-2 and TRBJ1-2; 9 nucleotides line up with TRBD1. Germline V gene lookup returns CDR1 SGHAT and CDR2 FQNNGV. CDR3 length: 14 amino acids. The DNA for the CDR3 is TGTGCCAGCAGCCAAGGACAGGGGTTTGGTGGCCACACCTTC. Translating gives CASSQGQGFGGHTF.

The CDR3 DNA is TGTGCCAGCAGTAGAGACAAACTGAACTATGGCTACACCTTC. Translated: CASSRDKLNYGYTF. V gene TRBV27 combines with J gene TRBJ1-2, with unresolved D. Trimming removed 5 bases from V and 2 bases from J, with 12 bases in between. Germline loops: CDR1 MNHEY, CDR2 SMNVEV (reference sequence). There are 14 residues in the CDR3.

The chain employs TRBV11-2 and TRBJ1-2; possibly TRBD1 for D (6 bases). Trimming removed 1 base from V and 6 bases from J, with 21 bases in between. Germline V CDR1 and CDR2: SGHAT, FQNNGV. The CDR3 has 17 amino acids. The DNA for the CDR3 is TGTGCCAGCAGCTTAGTAAGTGACAGGATCCTTCCTGATGGCTACACCTTC. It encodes CASSLVSDRILPDGYTF.

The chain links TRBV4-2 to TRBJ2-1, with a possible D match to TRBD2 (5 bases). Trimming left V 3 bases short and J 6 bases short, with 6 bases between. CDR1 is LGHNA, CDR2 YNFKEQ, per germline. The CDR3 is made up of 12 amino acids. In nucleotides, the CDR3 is TGTGCCAGCAGCCATGGGAGCAATGAGCAGTTCTTC. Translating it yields CASSHGSNEQFF.

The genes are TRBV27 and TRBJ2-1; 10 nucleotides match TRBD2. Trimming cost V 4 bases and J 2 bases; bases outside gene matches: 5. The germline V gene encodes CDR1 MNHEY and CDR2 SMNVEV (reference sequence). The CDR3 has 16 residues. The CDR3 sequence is CASSSFLAGAYNEQFF. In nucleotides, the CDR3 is TGTGCCAGCAGTTCCTTTCTAGCGGGAGCCTACAATGAGCAGTTCTTC.

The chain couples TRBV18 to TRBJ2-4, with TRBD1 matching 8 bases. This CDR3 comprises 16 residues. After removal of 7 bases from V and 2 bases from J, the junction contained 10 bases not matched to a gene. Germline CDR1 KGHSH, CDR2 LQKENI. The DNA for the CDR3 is TGTGCCAGCTTCCCCGGACAGGGAGTAACCAAAAACATTCAGTACTTC. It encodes CASFPGQGVTKNIQYF.

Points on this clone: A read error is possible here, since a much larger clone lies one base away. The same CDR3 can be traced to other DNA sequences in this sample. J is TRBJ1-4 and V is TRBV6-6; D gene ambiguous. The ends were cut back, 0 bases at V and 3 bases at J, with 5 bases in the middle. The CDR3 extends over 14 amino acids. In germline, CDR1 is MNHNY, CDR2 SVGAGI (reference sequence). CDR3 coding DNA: TGTGCCAGCAGTTACTCGGCAGCTAATGAAAAACTGTTTTTT. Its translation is CASSYSAANEKLFF.

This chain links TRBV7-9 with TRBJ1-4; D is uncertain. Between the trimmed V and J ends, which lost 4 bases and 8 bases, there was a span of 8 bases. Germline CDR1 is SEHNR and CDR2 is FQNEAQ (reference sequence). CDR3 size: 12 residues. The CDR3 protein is CASSYDTEKLFF. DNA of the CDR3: TGTGCCAGCAGCTACGACACGGAAAAACTGTTTTTT.